This T cell receptor beta chain was observed in a study of cytomegalovirus exposure and HLA in healthy donors. Although they were nominally healthy when sampled, donors likely had unrecorded immune exposures. Both 60 Vbeta primers and 13 Jbeta primers went into the PCR. Produced via immunoSEQ multiplex PCR; TCRdb's table is partial and in-frame only. The table records over 150,000 clones, around 70% of them present only once. This CDR3 is 14 amino acids long. Germline CDR1 SEHNR, CDR2 FQNEAQ (reference sequence). V was pared by 4 bases and J by 1 base, with 8 bases between. Sequenced sample: PBMCs. The chain has TRBV7-9 and TRBJ2-1; TRBD2 might be the D (5 bases). The clonotype originates from a man aged 25 to 40 in good health and CMV-seronegative. The CDR3 DNA follows: TGTGCCAGCAGCTACTCGGGATCCTACAATGAGCAGTTCTTC. This gives the protein CASSYSGSYNEQFF.